Listed here are 13 T cell receptor beta chains from one sample, sequenced in a study of T cell repertoires in cytomegalovirus infection (dated by TCRdb to about 2019). The data were produced on an Illumina HiSeq 1500. The public reads were reanalyzed by TCRdb: fastp trimming at Q25, MiXCR alignment, in-frame beta chains only. Rows with one shared CDR3 protein collapse into an entry with the most common genes and DNA. The sample table records 510,000 or so distinct CDR3 sequences; around a quarter of these occur just once. The ten biggest clones cover approximately 13% of the sample. The source material was PBMCs. The receptors were gathered from a human donor in good health (CMV status not recorded). Some clones in this sample may be carry-over from other donors' samples.

The chain links TRBV14 to TRBJ2-3, with D perhaps matching TRBD2 (6 bases). The germline CDR1 and CDR2 sequences are SGHDN and FVKESK. The V and J ends lost 4 bases and 9 bases respectively, with 14 bases between them. CDR3 length equals 13 residues. The CDR3, as DNA: TGTGCCAGCAGCCGTCCCGGGGGATGGACGCAGTATTTT. This sequence encodes CASSRPGGWTQYF.

The chain is built from TRBV6-6 and TRBJ1-5, with D unresolved. The germline V gene encodes CDR1 MNHNY and CDR2 SVGAGI (reference sequence). V dropped 0 bases and J dropped 1 base, with 10 bases sitting between them. The CDR3 loop spans 16 amino acids. CDR3 sequence: CASSYSEGRSNQPQHF. The CDR3, as DNA: TGTGCCAGCAGTTACTCGGAGGGTAGGAGCAATCAGCCCCAGCATTTT.

Many counts were recorded for this clonotype. This chain connects TRBV7-2 to TRBJ1-5; D is unresolved. With 3 bases removed from V and 6 bases from J, the gap between germline ends came to 12 bases. CDR3 length: 14 amino acids. Germline CDR1 is SGHTA and CDR2 is FQGNSA. Here the CDR3 DNA reads TGTGCCAGCAGCTTTGGACCCCTCGGTCAGCCCCAGCATTTT. It specifies CASSFGPLGQPQHF.

The chain uses TRBV6-1 and TRBJ2-3; D not certain. This CDR3 is 16 amino acids long. V was trimmed by 10 bases and J by 3 bases, leaving 23 bases between them. Germline loops: CDR1 MNHNS, CDR2 SASEGT. Here the CDR3 reads CATDGEWVPPTDTQYF. The CDR3 nucleotides are TGTGCCACCGACGGAGAATGGGTTCCCCCAACAGATACGCAGTATTTT.

The chain is built from TRBV4-3 and TRBJ2-7; D remains unclear. Germline assignment: CDR1 LGHNA and CDR2 YSLEER. CDR3 length: 13 residues. V was pared by 3 bases and J by 1 base, with 7 bases between. CDR3 DNA sequence: TGCGCCAGCAGCCAGCCTTGGTCCTACGAGCAGTACTTC. This encodes CASSQPWSYEQYF.

This clonotype appeared a few times. J is TRBJ2-1 and V is TRBV7-2; weak D call: TRBD2 (5 bases). The CDR3 contains 16 residues. Germline V gives CDR1 SGHTA, CDR2 FQGNSA. The V and J ends lost 1 base and 0 bases respectively, with 10 bases between them. The CDR3 region has the DNA TGTGCCAGCAGCTTAGTGGCGGGTCGCTCCTACAATGAGCAGTTCTTC. Amino acids: CASSLVAGRSYNEQFF.

This clonotype occurred once. V is TRBV6-6 and J is TRBJ2-7, with 7 positions matching TRBD1. After removal of 5 bases from V and 5 bases from J, the junction contained 9 bases not matched to a gene. This CDR3 is 14 amino acids long. In germline, CDR1 is MNHNY, CDR2 SVGAGI (reference sequence). The CDR3 sequence: CASSTTGTVNEQYF. Here the CDR3 DNA reads TGTGCCAGCAGTACAACCGGGACAGTTAACGAGCAGTACTTC.

This clonotype has ten or more counts. This chain joins TRBV7-6 and TRBJ2-7, with 7 bases identical to TRBD2. The V and J ends lost 1 base and 5 bases, in that order; junction bases with no gene match: 2. CDR3 length equals 13 residues. Germline lookup yields CDR1 SGHVS and CDR2 FNYEAQ. CDR3 loop: CASSLERGDEQYF. DNA for the CDR3: TGTGCCAGCAGCTTAGAACGGGGGGACGAGCAGTACTTC. Supplemented by reference TRBV7-6 and TRBJ2-7, the full variable domain reads GAGVSQSPRYKVTKRGQDVALRCDPISGHVSLYWYRQALGQGPEFLTYFNYEAQQDKSGLPNDRFSAERPEGSISTLTIQRTEQRDSAMYRCASSLERGDEQYFGPGTRLTVT.

Written as DNA, the CDR3 is TGCAGTGCTAGTCGCAGGGTTTACAATGAGCAGTTCTTC. This gives the protein CSASRRVYNEQFF. V and J are TRBV20-1 and TRBJ2-1, with D possibly TRBD1 on 5 matching bases. The V end was cut by 3 bases, the J end by 4 bases, with 10 bases between. Germline V gives CDR1 DFQATT, CDR2 SNEGSKA (reference sequence). The CDR3 is made up of 13 amino acids.

This clonotype was seen repeatedly, ten times or more. The chain combines TRBV7-3 with TRBJ2-1, with 7 bases matching TRBD2. This CDR3 has 15 residues. In germline, CDR1 is SGHTA, CDR2 FQGTGA. The V segment lost 1 base and the J segment 0 bases; nucleotides outside the gene matches: 0. The CDR3 region is CASSLKRGSYNEQFF. CDR3 DNA sequence: TGTGCCAGCAGCTTAAAGCGGGGCTCCTACAATGAGCAGTTCTTC.

The rearrangement uses TRBV2 and TRBJ2-2; perhaps TRBD2 as D (5 bases). This CDR3 has 13 residues. Germline-derived CDR1 and CDR2 are SNHLY and FYNNEI. V lost 5 bases and J 4 bases, leaving 8 bases between the germline ends. The CDR3 loop reads CASSYTSTGELFF. The CDR3 nucleotides are TGTGCCAGCAGTTATACTAGCACCGGGGAGCTGTTTTTT.

The chain joins TRBV7-9 to TRBJ2-7; no reliable D call. The CDR3 totals 14 residues. With 5 bases removed from V and 0 bases from J, the gap between germline ends came to 11 bases. CDR1 is SEHNR, CDR2 FQNEAQ, per germline (reference sequence). CDR3 DNA: TGTGCCAGCAGCACCACCCCCCTCTCCTACGAGCAGTACTTC. Protein sequence: CASSTTPLSYEQYF.

The chain has TRBV6-2 or TRBV6-3 and TRBJ2-7; 7 nucleotides match TRBD1. The V and J ends lost 7 bases and 5 bases, in that order; junction bases with no gene match: 8. Germline V gives CDR1 MNHEY, CDR2 SVGEGT. The CDR3 is 13 amino acids. CDR3 DNA: TGTGCCAGCACCTCGACAGGGAACCACGAGCAGTACTTC. It yields the protein CASTSTGNHEQYF.